Included here is one T cell receptor beta chain sequence, with context. Its target is not known. TCRdb's table, derived via immunoSEQ multiplex PCR, lists solely in-frame clones and lacks some. The sample carries around 57,000 clones, around 91% recorded once. Documented time point: week 11, during vaccination. The study gave 300 ug of mutant IDH1 20-mer peptide per vaccine dose, with topical imiquimod. This record comes from a study of a mutant IDH1 vaccine in newly diagnosed glioma. The V gene's germline CDR1 is ENHRY and CDR2 SYGVKD. V was shortened by 8 bases and J by 3 bases, with 17 bases between the two germline ends. The CDR3 spans 15 residues.

The sequencing used PBMCs, collected from a glioma patient whose treatment included an IDH1 peptide vaccine. The V call is TRBV10-3, the J call TRBJ2-1; a weak D match, TRBD2 (5 bases). The TCR sequence derives from a man in his forties or fifties with glioma. CDR3 DNA sequence: TGTGCCATCTCCCCCCGTCCAGCGGACTACAATGAGCAGTTCTTC. Translating gives CAISPRPADYNEQFF.